This T cell receptor beta chain came from a study of a mutant IDH1 vaccine in newly diagnosed glioma. In the study overall: The sex distribution of treated patients was about 62% male and around 38% female, with a mean age of 40.4 years. It was at week 35 that visit V12 occurred, and at week 47 that visit V13 did.

The sample's time point: week 47, end of study. With topical imiquimod, each dose of the vaccine consisted of 300 ug of mutant IDH1 20-mer peptide. The vaccination schedule gave patients eight doses in weeks 1, 3, 5, 7, 11, 15, 19 and 23. Repertoires were generated with immunoSEQ multiplex PCR, while TCRdb's copy carries only in-frame clones and drops some. The sample lists 50,000 or so clones, about 81% occurring once. This CDR3 is 11 amino acids long. CDR1 is GTSNPN and CDR2 is SVGIG in the germline V gene (reference sequence). In the case of this clone: Its antigen is not known. At one boundary the junction diverges from the germline segment, which might be a read error.

This chain uses TRBV30 with TRBJ2-7, with 7 bases lining up with TRBD1. The origin of this receptor is a young woman with glioma. Some clones in this sample may be carry-over from other donors' samples. Sequences were derived from PBMCs, sampled from a glioma patient whose treatment included an IDH1 peptide vaccine. The CDR3 bases are TGTGCCTGGAGTGCAGGGACAGACTTTAACTTC. This codes for CAWSAGTDFNF.